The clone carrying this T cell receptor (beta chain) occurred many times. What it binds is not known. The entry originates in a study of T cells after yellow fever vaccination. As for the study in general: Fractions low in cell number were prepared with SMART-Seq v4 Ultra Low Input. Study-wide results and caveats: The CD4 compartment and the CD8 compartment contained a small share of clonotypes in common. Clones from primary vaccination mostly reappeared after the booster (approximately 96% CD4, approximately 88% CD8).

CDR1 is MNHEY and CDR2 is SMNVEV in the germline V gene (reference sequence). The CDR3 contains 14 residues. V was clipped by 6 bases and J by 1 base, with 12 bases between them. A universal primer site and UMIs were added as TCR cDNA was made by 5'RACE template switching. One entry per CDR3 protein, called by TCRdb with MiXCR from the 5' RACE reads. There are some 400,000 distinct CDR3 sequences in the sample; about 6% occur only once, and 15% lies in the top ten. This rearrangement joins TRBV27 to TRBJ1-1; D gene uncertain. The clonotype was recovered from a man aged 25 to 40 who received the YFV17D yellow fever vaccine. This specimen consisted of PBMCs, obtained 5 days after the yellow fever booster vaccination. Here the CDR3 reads CASSLLYGNTEAFF. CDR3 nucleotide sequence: TGTGCCAGCAGCCTGCTGTACGGGAACACTGAAGCTTTCTTT.